This T cell receptor beta chain was documented in a study of T cells after somatic rescue of genetic block. The CDR3 runs to 18 residues. The junction had 8 bases not matched to a gene; V was cut back by 0 bases and J by 0 bases. Per the germline V gene, CDR1 is KGHSH and CDR2 is LQKENI. Method: immunoSEQ multiplex PCR; TCRdb's copy keeps in-frame clones and lacks some. The data contain some 90,000 clones, 90% of them singletons. Source material: peripheral blood mononuclear cells (PBMCs). The TCR originated in a young woman. The chain couples TRBV18 to TRBJ1-2; 9 bases map to TRBD1. The CDR3 sequence is CASSPPGTGKGSNYGYTF. The DNA of the CDR3 is TGTGCCAGCTCACCACCAGGGACAGGGAAAGGTTCTAACTATGGCTACACCTTC.